This paragraph reports one TCR beta chain. The antigen remains undetermined. The source of the sample is a study of T cell responses to AZD1222 COVID-19 vaccine. Study results and caveats: Repertoire sampling occurred only after the peak T cell response. The donor cohort was predominantly white British with a female majority, and clonal diversity may have been underestimated. It was only a handful of AZD1222 recipients who were seropositive at baseline.

The germline gives CDR1 LNHDA, CDR2 SQIVND (reference sequence). The CDR3 covers 12 residues. V dropped 5 bases and J dropped 6 bases, with 8 bases sitting between them. The assay was immunoSEQ multiplex PCR, and TCRdb's table has in-frame clones only and misses some. This table holds about 110,000 clones, roughly 87% found once. The TCR originated in an adult who received the AZD1222 COVID-19 vaccine. The chain uses TRBV19 and TRBJ1-5; D gene unclear. Here the sequenced sample was peripheral blood, taken 28 days after the second AZD1222 dose. The CDR3: CASSLSVQPQHF. In nucleotides, the CDR3 is TGTGCCAGTAGTCTGTCGGTTCAGCCCCAGCATTTT.